The source of this T cell receptor (beta chain) is a study of blood T cell repertoires in COVID-19. The CDR3 loop spans 15 amino acids. V trimming: 4 bases; J trimming: 4 bases; junction bases outside the gene matches: 8. Germline loops: CDR1 LGHNA, CDR2 YNFKEQ. The authors' processing: Using reference gene primer amplification, nucleated cell counts were estimated. Libraries were prepared by immunoSEQ multiplex PCR; TCRdb keeps only in-frame clonotypes and omits some of them. Clone size and the V and J calls come from that table; the DNA yielded D and trimming. In the table there are 250,000 to 350,000 clones, around 89% of which are singletons. This clone has only a few counts.

The sequence was obtained from a man aged 30 to 45 with acute or convalescent COVID-19. J is TRBJ2-7 and V is TRBV4-2, with 9 positions matching TRBD2. Material: peripheral blood. The CDR3 reads CASSRGTSSLYEQYF. The CDR3, as DNA: TGTGCCAGCAGCCGCGGGACTAGCTCGCTTTACGAGCAGTACTTC.